These 22 T cell receptor beta chains share one sample of origin, sequenced in a study of T cell repertoires in cytomegalovirus infection. TCRdb re-called the reads with MiXCR, one entry per CDR3 protein. The repertoire has about 450,000 distinct CDR3 sequences, approximately 33% of them found once; the top ten carry approximately 14%. Sequencing was carried out using PBMCs. The receptors originated from a human donor in good health (CMV status not recorded). Some clones in this sample may be carry-over from other donors' samples.

This chain uses TRBV6-6 with TRBJ1-6; 7 nucleotides line up with TRBD1. The CDR3 runs to 16 residues. Germline V gives CDR1 MNHNY, CDR2 SVGAGI (reference sequence). Trimming at V came to 6 bases and at J to 1 base, leaving 6 bases not matched to a gene. The CDR3 DNA sequence: TGTGCCAGCAGGCTAAACAGGGGATCCTATAATTCACCCCTCCACTTT. It translates to CASRLNRGSYNSPLHF.

The chain has TRBV30 and TRBJ2-5; D might be TRBD1 or TRBD2, each matching 6 bases. V was pared by 2 bases and J by 4 bases, with 20 bases between. This CDR3 region has 16 residues. Germline V gene sequence: CDR1 GTSNPN, CDR2 SVGIG (reference sequence). CDR3 sequence: CAWSLNWDRGRETQYF. The CDR3 nucleotides read TGTGCCTGGAGTCTGAACTGGGACCGGGGGCGAGAGACCCAGTACTTC.

This clonotype was counted at least ten times. This rearrangement joins TRBV7-6 to TRBJ2-5, with D perhaps TRBD1 or TRBD2 (6 bases each). Looked up from germline, CDR1 is SGHVS and CDR2 is FNYEAQ. The CDR3 runs to 14 residues. V was clipped by 7 bases and J by 2 bases, with 14 bases between them. This CDR3 reads CASNQQGLQETQYF. CDR3 bases: TGTGCCAGCAACCAACAGGGACTTCAAGAGACCCAGTACTTC.

This chain connects TRBV19 to TRBJ1-2; TRBD1 matches at 10 bases. CDR3 length equals 14 residues. The germline CDR1 and CDR2 sequences are LNHDA and SQIVND (reference sequence). Trimming at V came to 5 bases and at J to 6 bases, leaving 6 bases not matched to a gene. As DNA, the CDR3 is TGTGCCAGTAGTTGGACAGGGGGGGCGGATGGCTACACCTTC. This sequence encodes CASSWTGGADGYTF.

This chain links TRBV11-2 with TRBJ2-2, with D unclear. V lost 4 bases and J lost 0, with 9 bases in between. CDR1 and CDR2 (germline): SGHAT, FQNNGV. The CDR3 totals 15 residues. CDR3 sequence reads: CASSYRNPNTGELFF. Here the CDR3 DNA reads TGTGCCAGCAGCTACAGAAACCCGAACACCGGGGAGCTGTTTTTT. The full variable domain, with the rest looked up from reference TRBV11-2 and TRBJ2-2, is EAGVAQSPRYKIIEKRQSVAFWCNPISGHATLYWYQQILGQGPKLLIQFQNNGVVDDSQLPKDRFSAERLKGVDSTLKIQPAKLEDSAVYLCASSYRNPNTGELFFGEGSRLTVL.

Points on this clonotype: A read error is possible here, since a much larger clone lies one base away. The chain uses TRBV7-8 and TRBJ1-1; D is unresolved. The length of the CDR3 is 10 residues. The ends were cut back, 6 bases at V and 6 bases at J, with 5 bases in the middle. Germline lookup yields CDR1 SGHVS and CDR2 FQNEAQ. CDR3 sequence: CASSTAEAFF. CDR3 DNA: TGTGCCAGCAGTACGGCTGAAGCTTTCTTT.

V is TRBV11-2 and J is TRBJ2-7; no firm D call. The V end lost 1 base, the J end lost 6 bases, and 4 bases lay between the germline ends. The CDR3 is made up of 11 amino acids. Per the germline V gene, CDR1 is SGHAT and CDR2 is FQNNGV. The CDR3 loop is CASSLVFEQYF. The CDR3 region has the DNA TGTGCCAGCAGCTTAGTATTCGAGCAGTACTTC. The variable domain in full, with the rest retrieved from reference TRBV11-2 and TRBJ2-7, is EAGVAQSPRYKIIEKRQSVAFWCNPISGHATLYWYQQILGQGPKLLIQFQNNGVVDDSQLPKDRFSAERLKGVDSTLKIQPAKLEDSAVYLCASSLVFEQYFGPGTRLTVT.

This clonotype has more than one count but fewer than ten. The genes are TRBV12-3 or TRBV12-4 and TRBJ2-1; TRBD1 might be the D (5 bases). The germline V and J ends were trimmed by 9 bases and 1 base, with 22 bases remaining between them. This CDR3 contains 17 residues. DNA for the CDR3: TGTGCCAGTCTATTCCAGGAAGGGGCATTTTCCTACAATGAGCAGTTCTTC. This encodes CASLFQEGAFSYNEQFF.

The chain carries TRBV10-3 and TRBJ2-1; D might be TRBD1 (5 bases). The CDR3 length is 16 residues. Deletions cut 4 bases from V and 0 bases from J, with 13 bases between. Germline V gene sequence: CDR1 ENHRY, CDR2 SYGVKD. CDR3 coding DNA: TGTGCCATCAGTGGGGTGCGGCAGGGCTCCTACAATGAGCAGTTCTTC. It codes for CAISGVRQGSYNEQFF.

This clonotype has only a few counts. The chain combines TRBV6-6 with TRBJ1-2; maybe TRBD1 (6 bases). This CDR3 is 14 amino acids long. The germline V gene has CDR1 MNHNY and CDR2 SVGAGI (reference sequence). V gave up 7 bases and J gave up 5 bases, with 17 bases separating them. In DNA, the CDR3 is TGTGCCAGCAACGACGGTAGGGGGGAATATGGCTACACCTTC. Amino acids: CASNDGRGEYGYTF.

This clonotype was counted at least ten times. The rearrangement joins TRBV7-2 to TRBJ2-1; D gene ambiguous. The V end lost 7 bases, the J end lost 7 bases, and 17 bases lay between the germline ends. Germline values: CDR1 SGHTA, CDR2 FQGNSA. The CDR3 length is 14 residues. CDR3 in amino acids: CASNHPLGRNEQFF. In nucleotides, the CDR3 is TGTGCCAGCAACCACCCCCTTGGTAGGAATGAGCAGTTCTTC.

As concerns this clonotype: A much bigger clone sits one base away, suggesting this may be a read error. The CDR3 ends on some other residue instead of the conserved phenylalanine or tryptophan, so this is likely a read error. V usage is TRBV7-2 and J usage is TRBJ1-5, with TRBD1 matching 8 bases. With V trimmed by 1 base and J by 6 bases, 8 bases remained unmatched. The CDR3 is made up of 16 amino acids. Germline V gene sequence: CDR1 SGHTA, CDR2 FQGNSA. CDR3 residues: CASSLDRGGEGQPQHC. The DNA for the CDR3 is TGTGCCAGCAGCTTAGACAGGGGGGGGGAGGGTCAGCCCCAGCATTGT.

This clonotype was detected many times. V is TRBV11-2 and J is TRBJ2-5; the D call may be TRBD1 or TRBD2 (5 bases each). This CDR3 region has 13 residues. Germline lookup yields CDR1 SGHAT and CDR2 FQNNGV. V dropped 4 bases and J dropped 4 bases, with 10 bases sitting between them. The CDR3 bases are TGTGCCAGCAGCTACCCGGGGCGAGAGACCCAGTACTTC. It encodes CASSYPGRETQYF.

This clonotype was seen only a few times. The chain joins TRBV4-2 to TRBJ1-2, with a possible D match to TRBD1 (5 bases). V lost 0 bases and J 8 bases, leaving 13 bases between the germline ends. CDR1 and CDR2 from the germline V gene are LGHNA and YNFKEQ. CDR3 length: 14 residues. The chain's CDR3 is CASSQDFRGRGYTF. The CDR3 nucleotides are TGTGCCAGCAGCCAAGATTTTAGGGGTCGCGGCTACACCTTC.

The sample holds many counts of this clonotype. CDR3 residues: CASSGASGGGNEQFF. Here the CDR3 DNA reads TGTGCCAGCAGCGGGGCTAGCGGGGGGGGTAATGAGCAGTTCTTC. The V gene is TRBV7-2, the J gene TRBJ2-1; 12 bases line up with TRBD2. Germline V lookup: CDR1 SGHTA, CDR2 FQGNSA. After removal of 5 bases from V and 7 bases from J, the junction contained 6 bases not matched to a gene. The CDR3 loop spans 15 amino acids.

The chain uses TRBV15 and TRBJ2-7; D is ambiguous. Germline V gives CDR1 LNHNV, CDR2 YYDKDF (reference sequence). The V and J ends lost 6 bases and 3 bases respectively, with 12 bases between them. CDR3 length: 13 residues. The CDR3 is CATSSGHRYEQYF. CDR3 nucleotide sequence: TGTGCCACCAGTTCGGGCCATCGCTACGAGCAGTACTTC.

As for this clonotype: A read error may produce the germline difference seen at one junction end. CDR3 DNA sequence: TGCGCCAGCAGCTTGGCCCTTGGGGGGGGCTACACCTTC. Protein product: CASSLALGGGYTF. This sequence joins TRBV13 and TRBJ1-2, with a possible D match to TRBD1 (5 bases). Germline V lookup: CDR1 PRHDT, CDR2 FYEKMQ (reference sequence). The CDR3 spans 13 residues.

This clonotype was detected ten times or more. This chain joins TRBV7-9 and TRBJ2-1, with no clear D. Germline values: CDR1 SEHNR, CDR2 FQNEAQ (reference sequence). Deletions cut 6 bases from V and 0 bases from J, with 9 bases between. The CDR3 extends over 14 amino acids. The CDR3 DNA sequence: TGTGCCAGCAGTCTGGGAAGCTCCTACAATGAGCAGTTCTTC. Translated: CASSLGSSYNEQFF.

This clonotype has at least ten counts. The chain uses TRBV7-9 and TRBJ2-3, with no clear D. Deletions cut 5 bases from V and 2 bases from J, with 17 bases between. The germline gives CDR1 SEHNR, CDR2 FQNEAQ (reference sequence). There are 16 residues in the CDR3. The CDR3 region is CASSLRGGANTDTQYF. In DNA, the CDR3 is TGTGCCAGCAGCCTCAGAGGCGGAGCGAACACAGATACGCAGTATTTT.

This clonotype was observed at least ten times. The chain recombines TRBV4-2 with TRBJ1-5; perhaps TRBD1 as D (5 bases). CDR1 is LGHNA, CDR2 YNFKEQ, per germline. The CDR3 runs 17 residues. Trimming removed 2 bases from V and 2 bases from J, with 16 bases in between. CDR3 nucleotides: TGTGCCAGCAGCCAAATAGAGTTTCGACAGCGCAATCAGCCCCAGCATTTT. This translates into CASSQIEFRQRNQPQHF.

This clonotype was observed a handful of times. The chain employs TRBV7-3 and TRBJ1-1, with D perhaps TRBD1 (5 bases). Per the germline V gene, CDR1 is SGHTA and CDR2 is FQGTGA. The ends were cut back, 2 bases at V and 1 base at J, with 11 bases in the middle. This CDR3 spans 15 amino acids. The CDR3, as DNA: TGTGCCAGCAGCTTATGGGGTGGGGGGAACACTGAAGCTTTCTTT. Translating it yields CASSLWGGGNTEAFF.

CDR3 coding DNA: TGTGCCAGCAGTCGGACTAGCGGGGGGTCACGCACAGATACGCAGTATTTT. Protein: CASSRTSGGSRTDTQYF. J is TRBJ2-3 and V is TRBV6-5; 14 nucleotides agree with TRBD2. Germline V gene data show CDR1 as MNHEY and CDR2 as SVGAGI. The length of the CDR3 is 17 residues. V shed 5 bases, J shed 1 base, and the junction held 5 bases outside the gene matches.